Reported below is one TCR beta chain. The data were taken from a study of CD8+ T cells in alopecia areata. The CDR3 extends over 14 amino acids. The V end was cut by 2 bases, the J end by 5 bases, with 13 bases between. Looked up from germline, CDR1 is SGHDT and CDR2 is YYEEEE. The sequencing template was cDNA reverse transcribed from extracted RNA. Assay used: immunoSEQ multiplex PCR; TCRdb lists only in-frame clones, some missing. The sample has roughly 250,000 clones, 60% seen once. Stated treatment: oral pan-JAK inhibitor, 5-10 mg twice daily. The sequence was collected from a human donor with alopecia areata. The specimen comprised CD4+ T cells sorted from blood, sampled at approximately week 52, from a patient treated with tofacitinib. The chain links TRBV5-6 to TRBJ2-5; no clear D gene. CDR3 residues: CASSFLGSRETQYF. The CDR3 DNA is TGTGCCAGCAGCTTCCTAGGCTCACGCGAGACCCAGTACTTC.